What follows are 20 T cell receptor beta chains derived from one specimen sequenced in a study of glioma-infiltrating T cells. TCR alpha and beta CDR3 regions were amplified from RNA using iRepertoire nested multiplex PCR. TCRdb re-called the multiplex PCR reads through MiXCR, storing one row per CDR3 protein. The profile covers 90,000 or so distinct CDR3 sequences, with approximately 42% appearing a single time and around two fifths taken by the ten largest. Sequencing input: glioma tissue, nonneoplastic brain tissue, or PBMCs (not recorded which). Source of these receptors: a human donor with low-grade glioma or glioblastoma, undergoing nonglioma brain surgery, or in good health (not recorded which).

Notes on this clonotype: This could be a read error, since a much larger clone is one nucleotide away. This sequence joins TRBV12-3 or TRBV12-4 and TRBJ2-2, with D hard to call. Deletions cut 7 bases from V and 0 bases from J, with 6 bases between. The CDR3 is 13 residues long. This CDR3 reads CASKRPNTGELFF. The CDR3 coding sequence is TGTGCCAGCAAAAGGCCGAACACCGGGGAGCTGTTTTTT.

V gene TRBV20-1 combines with J gene TRBJ2-5; 13 bases are shared with TRBD2. The V gene end was trimmed by 0 bases and the J gene end by 2 bases; junction bases not matched to a gene: 6. The CDR3 covers 17 residues. Germline V gene data show CDR1 as DFQATT and CDR2 as SNEGSKA (reference sequence). DNA for the CDR3: TGCAGTGCTAGAGATCGAGGGGGACTAGCGGGACAAGAGACCCAGTACTTC. The encoded protein is CSARDRGGLAGQETQYF.

This clonotype was seen at least ten times. The rearrangement uses TRBV7-2 and TRBJ1-2; no firm D call. There are 13 residues in the CDR3. V was clipped by 1 base and J by 5 bases, with 8 bases between them. CDR1 SGHTA and CDR2 FQGNSA come from the germline V gene. Here the CDR3 DNA reads TGTGCCAGCAGCTTAGGGCGGTCTTATGGCTACACCTTC. Amino acid sequence: CASSLGRSYGYTF.

On this clonotype: At one of its ends the junction is not consistent with the germline gene, which may arise from a read error. The chain has TRBV28 and TRBJ2-5, with 9 bases lining up with TRBD1. This CDR3 region has 13 residues. The germline V gene encodes CDR1 MDHEN and CDR2 SYDVKM. The CDR3 coding sequence is TGTGCCAGCAGGGGGACAGGGCTAGAGACCCAGCACTTT. Protein: CASRGTGLETQHF.

Comment on this clonotype: A much larger clone is a single base away; this may be a read error. No conserved phenylalanine or tryptophan ends this CDR3, so it is likely a read error. The chain joins TRBV6-2 or TRBV6-3 to TRBJ2-7, with a tentative D call TRBD1 (6 bases). The V gene's germline CDR1 is MNHEY and CDR2 SVGEGT. V was cut by 10 bases and J by 0 bases, with 22 bases left in between. This CDR3 region has 16 residues. The CDR3 DNA reads as TGTGCCACCCTCCAGGACAGCATGGACCTCTCCTACGAGCAGTACTCC. This sequence encodes CATLQDSMDLSYEQYS.

In this sample, this clonotype turned up many times. The chain couples TRBV19 to TRBJ2-7, with a weak D call TRBD1 (5 bases). Germline V gene data show CDR1 as LNHDA and CDR2 as SQIVND (reference sequence). The germline V and J ends were trimmed by 3 bases and 3 bases, with 12 bases remaining between them. This CDR3 is built from 14 residues. CDR3 DNA sequence: TGTGCCAGTAGTATTAAGGGGCGGAACTACGAGCAGTACTTC. Amino acid sequence: CASSIKGRNYEQYF.

The chain links TRBV6-2 or TRBV6-3 to TRBJ2-3; 9 bases fit TRBD1. The CDR3 is made up of 15 amino acids. Germline V gene lookup returns CDR1 MNHEY and CDR2 SVGEGT. The ends lost 4 bases at V and 3 bases at J; junction bases unmatched: 5. The CDR3 reads CASSFRDRATDTQYF. In DNA, the CDR3 is TGTGCCAGCAGTTTCAGGGACAGGGCGACAGATACGCAGTATTTT.

This clonotype was counted ten times or more. DNA for the CDR3: TGTGCCAGCAGTTACTCGACAGATTTTAATTCACCCCTCCACTTT. Protein sequence: CASSYSTDFNSPLHF. The genes are TRBV6-5 and TRBJ1-6, with D tentatively TRBD1 (5 bases). Germline V gene sequence: CDR1 MNHEY, CDR2 SVGAGI. The CDR3 loop spans 15 amino acids. The V and J ends lost 0 bases and 6 bases respectively, with 9 bases between them.

About this clonotype itself: Sequence at one end of the junction differs from germline and may be a read error. The gene calls are TRBV29-1 and TRBJ1-1, with D hard to call. This CDR3 is built from 11 residues. Germline V gives CDR1 SQVTM, CDR2 ANQGSEA. The CDR3 is CSAVELIEASF. The CDR3 DNA reads TGCAGCGCGGTTGAACTCATTGAAGCTTCCTTT.

The chain recombines TRBV20-1 with TRBJ2-5; TRBD1 might be the D (6 bases). Germline V gene sequence: CDR1 DFQATT, CDR2 SNEGSKA (reference sequence). This CDR3 is built from 12 residues. Trimming took off 6 bases at V and 4 bases at J, with 12 bases between the two ends. CDR3: CSATQGRETQYF. DNA for the CDR3: TGCAGTGCCACACAGGGAAGAGAGACCCAGTACTTC.

This clonotype appeared many times. This chain uses TRBV29-1 with TRBJ1-1, with D possibly TRBD1 on 5 matching bases. Germline CDR1 reads SQVTM; CDR2 reads ANQGSEA. The CDR3 spans 13 residues. Deletions cut 1 base from V and 6 bases from J, with 12 bases between. This chain's CDR3 is CSVEAGYFSEAFF. The DNA for the CDR3 is TGCAGCGTTGAAGCAGGGTATTTCTCTGAAGCTTTCTTT.

This clonotype has a count of ten or more. The chain recombines TRBV7-2 with TRBJ2-4, with a possible D match to TRBD1 (6 bases). V lost 0 bases and J 5 bases, leaving 11 bases between the germline ends. The CDR3 contains 15 residues. In germline, CDR1 is SGHTA, CDR2 FQGNSA. The CDR3 protein is CASSLASGAQNIQYF. Written as DNA, the CDR3 is TGTGCCAGCAGCTTAGCTTCAGGGGCCCAAAACATTCAGTACTTC.

With respect to this clonotype: A read error is possible here, since a much larger clone lies one base away. The rearrangement links TRBV7-9 to TRBJ2-1; maybe TRBD1 (5 bases). In germline, CDR1 is SEHNR, CDR2 FQNEAQ (reference sequence). This CDR3 region has 16 residues. The CDR3: CASSLRPGNSYNKQFF. DNA of the CDR3: TGTGCCAGCAGCTTAAGACCAGGGAATTCCTACAATAAGCAGTTCTTC. The variable domain in full, with the rest retrieved from reference TRBV7-9 and TRBJ2-1, is DTGVSQNPRHKITKRGQNVTFRCDPISEHNRLYWYRQTLGQGPEFLTYFQNEAQLEKSRLLSDRFSAERPKGSFSTLEIQRTEQGDSAMYLCASSLRPGNSYNKQFFGPGTRLTVL.

As regards this clonotype: The conserved closing phenylalanine or tryptophan is absent in this CDR3, likely reflecting a read error. This chain connects TRBV5-1 to TRBJ2-3; 8 bases are a match to TRBD1. The J segment lost 8 bases and the V segment lost 4 bases, leaving 12 bases of the junction unmatched. Germline lookup yields CDR1 SGHRS and CDR2 YFSETQ. The CDR3 is 15 amino acids. This CDR3 is CASSVQGAMAATQYG. The CDR3 nucleotides read TGCGCCAGCAGCGTGCAGGGGGCTATGGCAGCTACGCAGTATGGG.

A note on this clonotype: A much larger clone differs from this one at a single base, so this may be a read error. This sequence joins TRBV10-2 and TRBJ2-1; 9 nucleotides align to TRBD2. There are 15 residues in the CDR3. Germline CDR1 and CDR2: WSHSY and SAAADI. Germline trimming cut 5 bases from V and 6 bases from J; bases unmatched to any gene: 8. In DNA form, the CDR3 reads TGCGCCAGCAGTAAAGCGGGAGGCGTGGTCAATGAGCAGTTCTTC. This encodes CASSKAGGVVNEQFF.

This clonotype has a count of ten or more. Written as DNA, the CDR3 is TGTGCCAGCAGCGTAGGCCCTCACAATACCTACGAGCAGTACTTC. Translating gives CASSVGPHNTYEQYF. V and J are TRBV9 and TRBJ2-7; D unclear. There are 15 residues in the CDR3. V shed 0 bases and J shed 2 bases, with 12 bases lying between them. Germline CDR1 reads SGDLS; CDR2 reads YYNGEE.

This clonotype has a count of ten or more. The gene calls are TRBV15 and TRBJ1-1; D not certain. Germline CDR1 and CDR2: LNHNV and YYDKDF (reference sequence). The CDR3 is made up of 13 amino acids. The V and J ends lost 4 bases and 11 bases respectively, with 17 bases between them. CDR3 amino acids: CATSTRRFHGAFF. CDR3 bases: TGTGCCACCAGCACCCGGCGCTTCCACGGGGCTTTCTTT.

This clonotype was observed many times. The gene calls are TRBV18 and TRBJ1-5; TRBD1 matches 10 bases. The ends lost 3 bases at V and 6 bases at J; junction bases unmatched: 5. This CDR3 spans 15 amino acids. CDR1 is KGHSH, CDR2 LQKENI, per germline. CDR3 coding DNA: TGTGCCAGCTCACCCGGGACAGGGGACATTCAGCCCCAGCATTTT. Encoded protein: CASSPGTGDIQPQHF.

Concerning this clonotype itself: One end of the junction varies from germline; a read error may be responsible. The rearrangement uses TRBV27 and TRBJ2-1; weak D call: TRBD2 (5 bases). This CDR3 spans 14 amino acids. Germline loops: CDR1 MNHEY, CDR2 SMNVEV (reference sequence). Here the CDR3 reads CASIQDGGSNEHFF. In DNA form, the CDR3 reads TGCGCCAGCATCCAAGATGGAGGATCCAATGAGCATTTCTTC.

This clonotype came up many times. V is TRBV7-3 and J is TRBJ2-5, with D possibly being TRBD2 (6 bases). V shed 2 bases and J shed 4 bases, with 17 bases lying between them. From germline, CDR1 is SGHTA and CDR2 FQGTGA. CDR3 length: 16 residues. The chain's CDR3 is CASSLYGRGLGETQYF. The CDR3 DNA follows: TGTGCCAGCAGCTTATATGGGCGGGGTTTGGGAGAGACCCAGTACTTC.